The 25 T cell receptor beta chains given below trace back to one sample, sequenced in a study of regulatory T cells in long-lasting Graves disease. Time point specified: newly diagnosed GD, antithyroid drugs for less than 3 months. PBMCs provided the RNA from which the TCR library was made. According to the study, TCR beta libraries were built with iRepertoire HTBI primers and CDR3-region Arm-PCR. TCRdb processed the multiplex PCR reads anew with MiXCR; each CDR3 protein has one entry. The top ten clones hold about 38% of a sample with some 320,000 distinct CDR3 sequences, 15% to 20% of them seen once. The input for sequencing was peripheral blood mononuclear cells (PBMCs), taken at new diagnosis, from a patient treated with antithyroid drugs. These receptors all come from a female donor with Graves disease.

This rearrangement joins TRBV6-1 to TRBJ1-2; the D is unclear. Germline V gene lookup returns CDR1 MNHNS and CDR2 SASEGT. The germline V and J ends were trimmed by 6 bases and 5 bases, with 13 bases remaining between them. The CDR3 length is 13 residues. The CDR3 spells CASRGASIYGYTF. CDR3 sequence (DNA): TGTGCCAGCAGGGGCGCCAGCATTTATGGCTACACCTTC.

In this sample, this clonotype turned up many times. This chain joins TRBV2 and TRBJ1-4; D is possibly TRBD1 (5 bases). CDR1 is SNHLY, CDR2 FYNNEI, per germline. The CDR3 has 14 amino acids. The V gene lost 0 bases and the J gene lost 11 bases, with 13 bases spanning the gap. CDR3 nucleotide sequence: TGTGCCAGCAGTGAAGCGCTTGCGGGACGGAAACTGTTTTTT. It specifies CASSEALAGRKLFF.

Only a few counts were recorded for this clonotype. The J gene is TRBJ2-7, the V gene TRBV7-9, with 11 bases identical to TRBD2. The germline CDR1 and CDR2 sequences are SEHNR and FQNEAQ (reference sequence). V lost 4 bases and J lost 6; bases outside the gene matches: 14. The CDR3 runs to 17 residues. The CDR3 DNA follows: TGTGCCAGCAGCTCGACCACACGACTAGCGGGGAAAGGCGAGCAGTACTTC. Residues: CASSSTTRLAGKGEQYF.

This clonotype was found many times. The chain carries TRBV18 and TRBJ1-2, with D possibly matching TRBD1 (5 bases). V was cut by 2 bases and J by 6 bases, with 7 bases left in between. The V gene's germline CDR1 is KGHSH and CDR2 LQKENI. The CDR3 runs 12 residues. The chain's CDR3 is CASSPGTHGYTF. The DNA for the CDR3 is TGTGCCAGCTCACCAGGGACTCATGGCTACACCTTC.

The count of this clonotype is one. The V and J genes are TRBV29-1 and TRBJ1-5; D gene uncertain. Trimming took 5 bases from V and 3 from J, leaving 11 bases between them. Germline CDR1 reads SQVTM; CDR2 reads ANQGSEA. The CDR3 runs to 13 residues. CDR3 DNA sequence: TGCAGCGTTATTGTGGCCAACAATCAGCCCCAGCATTTT. This sequence encodes CSVIVANNQPQHF.

This clonotype was recorded at least ten times. The chain couples TRBV20-1 to TRBJ2-2; no clear D gene. The V gene's germline CDR1 is DFQATT and CDR2 SNEGSKA (reference sequence). V lost 3 bases and J lost 2, with 7 bases in between. The CDR3 contains 13 residues. The CDR3 sequence is CSASGQNTGELFF. CDR3 DNA: TGCAGTGCTAGTGGGCAAAACACCGGGGAGCTGTTTTTT.

This clonotype has only a few counts. This could be a read error, since a much larger clone is one nucleotide away. The V gene is TRBV28, the J gene TRBJ2-5; no definite D call. Trimming removed 4 bases from V and 5 bases from J, with 23 bases in between. Per the germline V gene, CDR1 is MDHEN and CDR2 is SYDVKM. The CDR3 has 17 amino acids. DNA for the CDR3: TGTGCCAGCAGTTCCGCCCCCACGGGTTCCTTTGCTGAGACCCAGTACTTC. This codes for CASSSAPTGSFAETQYF.

Note on this clonotype: A read error may explain this, as a much larger clone is one base away. This chain joins TRBV19 and TRBJ2-5; TRBD2 agrees at 14 bases. Germline V gene sequence: CDR1 LNHDA, CDR2 SQIVND (reference sequence). The CDR3 is made up of 17 amino acids. As DNA, the CDR3 is TGTGCCAGTAGCCTCAGACTAGCGGGAGGGATAGGGGAGACCCAGTGCTTC. It codes for CASSLRLAGGIGETQCF.

With regard to this clonotype: This likely stems from a read error, as it lies one base from a far larger clone. The rearrangement joins TRBV28 to TRBJ2-1; TRBD1 is a possible D gene (6 bases). CDR1 and CDR2 from the germline V gene are MDHEN and SYDVKM. The germline V and J ends were trimmed by 3 bases and 10 bases, with 16 bases remaining between them. The CDR3 covers 14 residues. The CDR3 region has the DNA TGTGCCAGCAGTTTGATGGGACAAGTCTACGAGCAGTTCTTC. Encoded protein: CASSLMGQVYEQFF.

This clonotype was observed at least ten times. The chain couples TRBV9 to TRBJ1-6, with a possible D match to TRBD1 (6 bases). V was clipped by 0 bases and J by 9 bases, with 13 bases between them. This CDR3 comprises 15 residues. Germline V gives CDR1 SGDLS, CDR2 YYNGEE. CDR3 protein: CASSVETGVGSPLHF. The DNA for the CDR3 is TGTGCCAGCAGCGTAGAGACAGGCGTCGGTTCACCCCTCCACTTT.

The chain employs TRBV28 and TRBJ1-2, with a possible D match to TRBD1 (5 bases). The CDR3 is 16 residues long. V lost 7 bases and J lost 6, with 24 bases in between. Germline V gives CDR1 MDHEN, CDR2 SYDVKM. The CDR3 coding sequence is TGTGCCAGCACCGATGGGGCCCTATCCCCTATTGATGGCTACACCTTC. It yields the protein CASTDGALSPIDGYTF.

J is TRBJ1-2 and V is TRBV12-3 or TRBV12-4; TRBD1 matches 11 bases. Trimming removed 7 bases from V and 10 bases from J; junction bases left unmatched: 8. CDR3 length: 13 residues. The CDR3 is CASNPGTGGDYTF. CDR3 DNA: TGTGCCAGCAATCCAGGGACAGGGGGGGACTACACCTTC.

This clonotype has ten or more counts. This sequence joins TRBV28 and TRBJ2-1, with D hard to call. In germline, CDR1 is MDHEN, CDR2 SYDVKM. V lost 8 bases to trimming and J lost 6 bases, with 8 bases between them. This CDR3 is built from 11 residues. CDR3 sequence reads: CASGFFNEQFF. CDR3 bases: TGTGCCAGCGGCTTCTTCAATGAGCAGTTCTTC.

The sample holds many counts of this clonotype. The gene calls are TRBV11-2 and TRBJ2-3; 9 nucleotides align to TRBD1. This CDR3 is 18 amino acids long. Looked up from germline, CDR1 is SGHAT and CDR2 is FQNNGV. J lost 2 bases, V lost 7 bases, and 16 bases had no gene match. CDR3 sequence: CASTLGPWDRAYTDTQYF. CDR3 bases: TGTGCCAGCACCTTGGGGCCGTGGGACAGGGCATACACAGATACGCAGTATTTT.

This clonotype came up many times. V gene TRBV6-1 combines with J gene TRBJ1-1; no reliable D call. Per germline, CDR1 MNHNS and CDR2 SASEGT. Trimming left V 8 bases short and J 0 bases short, with 13 bases between. This CDR3 is built from 14 residues. CDR3 sequence (DNA): TGTGCCAGCGGCGAGACACTGATGAACACTGAAGCTTTCTTT. This sequence encodes CASGETLMNTEAFF.

This clonotype has ten or more counts. The chain has TRBV5-1 and TRBJ2-7, with D maybe TRBD2 (7 bases). With 2 bases removed from V and 0 bases from J, the gap between germline ends came to 12 bases. Germline V gene data show CDR1 as SGHRS and CDR2 as YFSETQ. This CDR3 has 15 amino acids. The CDR3 coding sequence is TGCGCCAGCAGCTTAAGCGGGACACACTCCTACGAGCAGTACTTC. This translates into CASSLSGTHSYEQYF.

This clonotype was seen only a few times. The genes are TRBV6-1 and TRBJ2-7; possibly TRBD1 or TRBD2 for D (5 bases each). Germline V CDR1 and CDR2: MNHNS, SASEGT. With 5 bases removed from V and 1 base from J, the gap between germline ends came to 18 bases. This CDR3 region has 16 residues. Written as DNA, the CDR3 is TGTGCCAGCAGTCTTAACCCGGGACGGGCGTCCTACGAGCAGTACTTC. It specifies CASSLNPGRASYEQYF.

This clonotype was seen ten or more times. The J gene is TRBJ1-5, the V gene TRBV7-8, with D possibly matching TRBD1 (5 bases). V lost 5 bases, J lost 0 bases, and 17 bases lay in between. Looked up from germline, CDR1 is SGHVS and CDR2 is FQNEAQ. The CDR3 runs to 17 residues. In DNA, the CDR3 is TGTGCCAGCAGCGAAAAGAGGGGCGTCCTTAGCAATCAGCCCCAGCATTTT. This gives the protein CASSEKRGVLSNQPQHF.

This clonotype has at least ten counts. The rearrangement uses TRBV27 and TRBJ2-5; D is possibly TRBD1 or TRBD2 (5 bases each). Germline values: CDR1 MNHEY, CDR2 SMNVEV (reference sequence). V lost 5 bases, J lost 2 bases, and 12 bases lay in between. The CDR3 extends over 14 amino acids. As DNA, the CDR3 is TGTGCCAGCAGTAGCCGGGACGGACAAGAGACCCAGTACTTC. Protein: CASSSRDGQETQYF.

Turning to this clonotype: An end of the junction differs from the germline gene, which may be a read error. The gene calls are TRBV6-1 and TRBJ2-1; D is uncertain. The CDR3 consists of 14 residues. CDR1 is MNHNS, CDR2 SASEGT, per germline. In DNA form, the CDR3 reads TGTGCCAGCACCATTCAAGCATCTGTCAATAAGCAGTTCTTC. Amino acid sequence: CASTIQASVNKQFF.

This sequence joins TRBV5-6 and TRBJ2-7; D remains unclear. The germline gives CDR1 SGHDT, CDR2 YYEEEE. The CDR3 sequence is 14 residues long. With 0 bases removed from V and 4 bases from J, the gap between germline ends came to 11 bases. CDR3 sequence reads: CASSLEGFTYEQYF. CDR3 nucleotide sequence: TGTGCCAGCAGCTTGGAAGGGTTTACTTACGAGCAGTACTTC.

This clonotype has a count of ten or more. The V call is TRBV28, the J call TRBJ2-3; possibly TRBD1 for D (6 bases). Deletions cut 4 bases from V and 2 bases from J, with 13 bases between. CDR3 size: 15 residues. The germline V gene has CDR1 MDHEN and CDR2 SYDVKM. CDR3 sequence (DNA): TGTGCCAGCAGTTCACAGGGTCGGCTCACAGATACGCAGTATTTT. Translated, it gives CASSSQGRLTDTQYF.

This clonotype appeared many times. The chain is built from TRBV19 and TRBJ1-1; D gene ambiguous. V lost 4 bases, J lost 4 bases, and 16 bases lay in between. This CDR3 spans 15 amino acids. The germline V gene has CDR1 LNHDA and CDR2 SQIVND (reference sequence). The CDR3 DNA follows: TGTGCCAGTAGTAGCAAATGGCCTGGATTCACTGAAGCTTTCTTT. Translating it yields CASSSKWPGFTEAFF.

Only one count was recorded for this clonotype. This is likely an artifact of a read error, given a far larger clone one base away. The chain uses TRBV2 and TRBJ2-1; TRBD2 aligns across 11 bases. The CDR3 length is 14 residues. Germline V gene lookup returns CDR1 SNHLY and CDR2 FYNNEI. J gave up 10 bases and V 5 bases, and 7 bases lay outside the gene matches. The CDR3 is CASSFSGRAHEQFF. CDR3 bases: TGTGCCAGCAGTTTTAGCGGGAGGGCCCACGAGCAGTTCTTC. Complete variable domain (other parts from reference TRBV2 and TRBJ2-1): EPEVTQTPSHQVTQMGQEVILRCVPISNHLYFYWYRQILGQKVEFLVSFYNNEISEKSEIFDDQFSVERPDGSNFTLKIRSTKLEDSAMYFCASSFSGRAHEQFFGPGTRLTVL.

This clonotype was counted only a few times. The genes are TRBV27 and TRBJ2-7; 7 bases agree with TRBD1. The CDR3 is 14 residues long. The trim removed 10 bases at V and 0 bases at J, leaving 9 bases unmatched. CDR1 is MNHEY and CDR2 is SMNVEV in the germline V gene (reference sequence). The DNA for the CDR3 is TGTGCCACCAAAAGGACAGGTAACTCCTACGAGCAGTACTTC. Encoded protein: CATKRTGNSYEQYF.